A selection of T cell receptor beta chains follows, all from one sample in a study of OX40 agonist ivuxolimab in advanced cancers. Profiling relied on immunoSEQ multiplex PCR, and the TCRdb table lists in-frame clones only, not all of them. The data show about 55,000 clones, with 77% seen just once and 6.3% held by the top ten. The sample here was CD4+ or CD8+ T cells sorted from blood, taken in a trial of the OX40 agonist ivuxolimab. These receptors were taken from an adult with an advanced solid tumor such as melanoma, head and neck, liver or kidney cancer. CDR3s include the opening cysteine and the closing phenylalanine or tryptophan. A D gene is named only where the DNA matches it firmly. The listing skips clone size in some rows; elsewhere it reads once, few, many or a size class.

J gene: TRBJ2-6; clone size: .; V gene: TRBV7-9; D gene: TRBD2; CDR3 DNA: TGTGCCAGCAGCCCCGGGACTAGTAAGGCCAACGTCCTGACTTTC; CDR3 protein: CASSPGTSKANVLTF
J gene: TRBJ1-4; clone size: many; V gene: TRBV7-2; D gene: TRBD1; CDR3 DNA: TGTGCCAGCAGCTTAGGGACAGGAATAGAAAAACTGTTTTTT; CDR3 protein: CASSLGTGIEKLFF
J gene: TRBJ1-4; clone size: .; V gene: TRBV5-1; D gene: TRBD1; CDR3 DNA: TGCGCCAGCAGCACGACAGGGGGACTTGAAAAACTGTTTTTT; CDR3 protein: CASSTTGGLEKLFF
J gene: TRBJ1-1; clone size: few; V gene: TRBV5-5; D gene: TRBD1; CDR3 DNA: TGTGCCAGCACCCTGACAGGGTTTAATACTGAAGCTTTCTTT; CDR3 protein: CASTLTGFNTEAFF
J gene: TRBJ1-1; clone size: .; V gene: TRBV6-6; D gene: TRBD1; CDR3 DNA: TGTGCCAGCACTCCTACCGGGACAGGGGGCACTGAAGCTTTCTTT; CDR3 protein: CASTPTGTGGTEAFF
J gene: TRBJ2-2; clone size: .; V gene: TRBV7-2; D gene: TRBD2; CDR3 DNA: TGTGCCAGCAGCTTAGCGCGACTAGCCAGGGAGCTGTTTTTT; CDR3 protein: CASSLARLARELFF
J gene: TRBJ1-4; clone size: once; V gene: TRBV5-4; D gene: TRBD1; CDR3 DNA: TGTGCCAGCAGCTGGGAGCCGACAGGGGGTAATGAAAAACTGTTTTTT; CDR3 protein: CASSWEPTGGNEKLFF
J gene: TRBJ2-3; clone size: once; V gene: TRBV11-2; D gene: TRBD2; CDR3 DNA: TGTGCCAGCAGTCGGACTAGCGGGGGCACAGATACGCAGTATTTT; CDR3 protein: CASSRTSGGTDTQYF
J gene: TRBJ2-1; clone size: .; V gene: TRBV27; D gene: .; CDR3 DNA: TGTGCCAGCAGTCCCCGACTAGGCAATGAGCAGTTCTTC; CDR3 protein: CASSPRLGNEQFF
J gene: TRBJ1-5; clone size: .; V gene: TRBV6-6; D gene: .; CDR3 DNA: TGTGCCAGCAGTTACGAGGGGAGGGATCAGCCCCAGCATTTT; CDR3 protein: CASSYEGRDQPQHF
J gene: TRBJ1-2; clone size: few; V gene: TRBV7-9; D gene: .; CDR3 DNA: TGTGCCAGCAGCACAGGATATGGCTACACCTTC; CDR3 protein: CASSTGYGYTF
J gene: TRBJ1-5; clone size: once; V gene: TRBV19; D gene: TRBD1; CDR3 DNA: TGTGCCAGTAGTACCCAACGGACAGGGGATAATCAGCCCCAGCATTTT; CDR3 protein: CASSTQRTGDNQPQHF
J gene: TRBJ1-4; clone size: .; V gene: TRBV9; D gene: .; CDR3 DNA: TGTGCCAGCAGCCAGACAGCAACTAATGAAAAACTGTTTTTT; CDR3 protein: CASSQTATNEKLFF
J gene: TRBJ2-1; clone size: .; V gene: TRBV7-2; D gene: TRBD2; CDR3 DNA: TGTGCCAGCAGCGTTACTAGCGGGAGGGCCTCAGGGCAGTTCTTC; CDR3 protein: CASSVTSGRASGQFF
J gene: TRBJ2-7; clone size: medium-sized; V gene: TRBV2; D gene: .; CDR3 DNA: TGTGCCAGCAGACGAGACGCTAACTACGAGCAGTACTTC; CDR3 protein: CASRRDANYEQYF
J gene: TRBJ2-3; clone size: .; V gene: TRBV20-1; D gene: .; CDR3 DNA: TGCAGTGCACCGGCTCGGGGGACGCAGTATTTT; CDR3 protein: CSAPARGTQYF
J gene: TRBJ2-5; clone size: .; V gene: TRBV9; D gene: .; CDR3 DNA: TGTGCCAGCAGCGCCGGGGGGACACAAGAGACCCAGTACTTC; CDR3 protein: CASSAGGTQETQYF
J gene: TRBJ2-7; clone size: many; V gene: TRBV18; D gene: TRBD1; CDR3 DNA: TGTGCCAGCTCACCGGGGACAGACAGGGACAGGCACTTC; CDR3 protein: CASSPGTDRDRHF
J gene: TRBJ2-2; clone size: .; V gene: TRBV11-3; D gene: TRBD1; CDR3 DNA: TGTGCCAGCAGCCCGGGACAGGGGAACACCGGGGAGCTGTTTTTT; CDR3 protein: CASSPGQGNTGELFF
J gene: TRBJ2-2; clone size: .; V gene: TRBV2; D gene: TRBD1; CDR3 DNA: TGTGCCAGCAGCCCCGGACAGGGGGGAACCGGGGAGCTGTTTTTT; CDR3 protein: CASSPGQGGTGELFF
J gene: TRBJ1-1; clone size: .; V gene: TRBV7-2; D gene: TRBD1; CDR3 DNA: TGTGCCAGCAGCTCGGACAGGGCCAACACTGAAGCTTTCTTT; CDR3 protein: CASSSDRANTEAFF
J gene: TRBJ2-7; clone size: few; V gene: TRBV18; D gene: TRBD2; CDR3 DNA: TGTGCCAGCTCACCGAGGGAGGGCGAGCAGTACTTC; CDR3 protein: CASSPREGEQYF
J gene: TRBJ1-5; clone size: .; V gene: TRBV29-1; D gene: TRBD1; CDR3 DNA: TGCAGCGTTGCAGGGGGAGGCAATCAGCCCCAGCATTTT; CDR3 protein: CSVAGGGNQPQHF
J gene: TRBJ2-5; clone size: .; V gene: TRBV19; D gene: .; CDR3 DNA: TGTGCCAGTAGGAGAGACCTGTACCAAGAGACCCAGTACTTC; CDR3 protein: CASRRDLYQETQYF
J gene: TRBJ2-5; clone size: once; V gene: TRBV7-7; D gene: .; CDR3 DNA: TGTGCCAGCAGCTCTCGCTCGGGATTCCAAGAGACCCAGTACTTC; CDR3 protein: CASSSRSGFQETQYF
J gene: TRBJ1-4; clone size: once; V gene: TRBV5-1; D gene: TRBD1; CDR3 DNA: TGCGCCAGCAGCTTGGGGGGACAGGGAGGTGAAAAACTGTTTTTT; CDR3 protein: CASSLGGQGGEKLFF
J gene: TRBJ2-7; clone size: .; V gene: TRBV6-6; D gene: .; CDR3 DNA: TGTGCCAGCAGTCCATACTACGAGCAGTACTTC; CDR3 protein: CASSPYYEQYF
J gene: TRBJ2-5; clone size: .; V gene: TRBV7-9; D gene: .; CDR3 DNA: TGTGCCAGCAGCTTTTCTACCCAAGAGACCCAGTACTTC; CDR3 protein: CASSFSTQETQYF
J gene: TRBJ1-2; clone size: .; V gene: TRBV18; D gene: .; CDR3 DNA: TGTGCCAGCTCACCACCGCAGGGCACCCAGCTGTATGGCTACACCTTC; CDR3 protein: CASSPPQGTQLYGYTF
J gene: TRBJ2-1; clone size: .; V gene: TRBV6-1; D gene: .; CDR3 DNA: TGTGCCAGCAGTCACCTAGGGACCTCCTACAATGAGCAGTTCTTC; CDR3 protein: CASSHLGTSYNEQFF
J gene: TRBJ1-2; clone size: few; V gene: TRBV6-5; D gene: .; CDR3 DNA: TGTGCCAGCAGTCAGACAGGAGGGTATGGCTACACCTTC; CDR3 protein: CASSQTGGYGYTF
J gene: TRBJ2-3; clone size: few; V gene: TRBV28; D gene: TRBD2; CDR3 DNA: TGTGCCAGCAGTTTATCCTCTACCCTCTTACTAGCGGGAGGCAGCACAGATACGCAGTATTTT; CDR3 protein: CASSLSSTLLLAGGSTDTQYF
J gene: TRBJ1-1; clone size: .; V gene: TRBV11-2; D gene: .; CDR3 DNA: TGTGCCAGCAGCTTGCACACAGGGTCAACTGAAGCTTTCTTT; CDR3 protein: CASSLHTGSTEAFF
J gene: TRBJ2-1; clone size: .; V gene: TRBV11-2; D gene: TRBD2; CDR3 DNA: TGTGCCAGCAGCCGCAACTCCGGGACTAGCGATGAGCAGTTCTTC; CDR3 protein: CASSRNSGTSDEQFF
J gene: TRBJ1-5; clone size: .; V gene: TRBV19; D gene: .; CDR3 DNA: TGTGCCAGTAGTACGACAAGTGGGGGCAGCAATCAGCCCCAGCATTTT; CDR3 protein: CASSTTSGGSNQPQHF
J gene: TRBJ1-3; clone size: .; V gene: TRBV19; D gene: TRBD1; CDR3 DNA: TGTGCCAGTGGGCGACAGGGTCTAAGCTCTGGAAACACCATATATTTT; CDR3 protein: CASGRQGLSSGNTIYF
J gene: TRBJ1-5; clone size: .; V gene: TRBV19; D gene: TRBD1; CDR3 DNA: TGTGCCAGTAGTATCGGACAGGGTAAAGGTAGCAATCAGCCCCAGCATTTT; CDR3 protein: CASSIGQGKGSNQPQHF
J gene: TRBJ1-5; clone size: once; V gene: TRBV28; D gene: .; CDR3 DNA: TGTGCCAGCACCTCTAGATCGGCGCGAGGCAATCAGCCCCAGCATTTT; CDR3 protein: CASTSRSARGNQPQHF
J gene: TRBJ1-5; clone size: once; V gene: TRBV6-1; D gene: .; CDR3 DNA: TGTGCCAGCATACAGGGTCCCAATCAGCCCCAGCATTTT; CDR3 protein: CASIQGPNQPQHF
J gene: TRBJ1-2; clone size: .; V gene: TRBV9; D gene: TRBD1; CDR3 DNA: TGTGCCAGCAGCGCGGGACAGCTAAACTATGGCTACACCTTC; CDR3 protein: CASSAGQLNYGYTF
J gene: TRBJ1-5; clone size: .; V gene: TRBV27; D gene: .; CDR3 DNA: TGTGCCAGCAGTTTGGGGTATGGCAATCAGCCCCAGCATTTT; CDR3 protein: CASSLGYGNQPQHF
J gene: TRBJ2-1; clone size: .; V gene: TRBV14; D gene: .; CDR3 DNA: TGTGCCAGCAGCCAAGTCGATCGGGGTAATGAGCAGTTCTTC; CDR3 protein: CASSQVDRGNEQFF
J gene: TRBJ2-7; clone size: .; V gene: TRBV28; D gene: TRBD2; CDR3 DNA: TGTGCCACCTCCCGGGGGGGGGCCTACGAGCAGTACTTC; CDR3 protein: CATSRGGAYEQYF
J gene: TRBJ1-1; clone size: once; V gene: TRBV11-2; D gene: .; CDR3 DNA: TGTGCCAGCAGCTTAAGGGGTTGGAACACTGAAGCTTTCTTT; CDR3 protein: CASSLRGWNTEAFF
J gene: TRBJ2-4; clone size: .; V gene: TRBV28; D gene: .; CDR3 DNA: TGTGCCAGCAGTTTAGCGGGAACGGCCAAAAACATTCAGTACTTC; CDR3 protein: CASSLAGTAKNIQYF
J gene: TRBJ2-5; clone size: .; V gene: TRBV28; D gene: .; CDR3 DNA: TGTGCCAGCAGTCCCTTTGGGGAGACCCAGTACTTC; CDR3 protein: CASSPFGETQYF
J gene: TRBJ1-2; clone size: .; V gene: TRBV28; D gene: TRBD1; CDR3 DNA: TGTGCCAGCAGAAGGGGGCAGTATGGCTACACCTTC; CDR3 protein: CASRRGQYGYTF
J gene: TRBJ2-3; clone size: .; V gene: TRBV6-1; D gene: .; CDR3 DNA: TGTGCCAGCAAAATCGGAGATACGCAGTATTTT; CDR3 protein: CASKIGDTQYF
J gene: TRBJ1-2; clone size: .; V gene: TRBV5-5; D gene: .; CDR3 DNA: TGTGCCAGCAGCCCACGGACTGACTTAGTCTATGGCTACACCTTC; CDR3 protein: CASSPRTDLVYGYTF
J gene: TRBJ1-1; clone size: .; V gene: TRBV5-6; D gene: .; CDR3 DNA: TGTGCCAGCAGCTTGGTGGCGGTGAGCACTGAAGCTTTCTTT; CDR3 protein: CASSLVAVSTEAFF
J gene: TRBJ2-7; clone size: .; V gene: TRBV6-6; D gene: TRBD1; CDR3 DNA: TGTGCCAGCAGTAGGGACAGGTCCACCTACGAGCAGTACTTC; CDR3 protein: CASSRDRSTYEQYF
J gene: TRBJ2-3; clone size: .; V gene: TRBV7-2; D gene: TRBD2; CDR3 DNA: TGTGCCAGCAGCCTGGATATGGGGGGGGGCACAGATACGCAGTATTTT; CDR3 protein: CASSLDMGGGTDTQYF
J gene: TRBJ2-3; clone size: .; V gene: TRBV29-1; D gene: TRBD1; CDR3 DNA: TGCAGCGTTGAACACGGACAAGGCCGACTCAGGACAGGGCAGTATTTT; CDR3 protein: CSVEHGQGRLRTGQYF
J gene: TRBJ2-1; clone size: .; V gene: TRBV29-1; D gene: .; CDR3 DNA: TGCAGCGTTCGGTTGGTCTACAATGAGCAGTTCTTC; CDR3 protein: CSVRLVYNEQFF